This is a list of T cell receptor beta chains from one sample in a study of blood T cell repertoires in COVID-19. The table came from immunoSEQ multiplex PCR; TCRdb's copy has only in-frame clones and leaves some out. The sample lists tens of thousands of clones; roughly 90% were seen once. Sequencing was done on a sample of peripheral blood. The receptors shown here come from a human donor in a cohort sampled during active COVID-19. Both conserved end residues are part of each CDR3. The D gene is left open where the match is weak. The size field is filled for only some rows; it gives once, few, many or a size class.

size | J | V | D | DNA | CDR3
NA | TRBJ2-5 | TRBV11-2 | NA | TGTGCCAGCAGCTCGTTCTCGGCGGGGTCGCGTGCGGCCCAGTACTTC | CASSSFSAGSRAAQYF
once | TRBJ2-4 | TRBV2 | TRBD1 | TGTGCCAGCAGTATTCAGCCGGGACAGGGGAACATTCAGTACTTC | CASSIQPGQGNIQYF
once | TRBJ2-2 | TRBV6-5 | NA | TGTGCCAGCAGTTACATCCTTTCCGGGGAGCTGTTTTTT | CASSYILSGELFF
once | TRBJ2-3 | TRBV4-2 | NA | TGTGCCAGCAGCCAAGATCCGGAGACAGATACGCAGTATTTT | CASSQDPETDTQYF
NA | TRBJ1-1 | TRBV7-2 | NA | TGTGCCAGCGGGTTACCGGGAAACACTGAAGCTTTCTTT | CASGLPGNTEAFF
NA | TRBJ2-5 | TRBV7-8 | TRBD2 | TGTGCCAGCAGCTTAGTTAGCGGGGGGGGCCGCGTCCAGTACTTC | CASSLVSGGGRVQYF
NA | TRBJ2-6 | TRBV30 | NA | TGTGCCGTCAAAGGGTGGGACTCTAAGGAGACTGGCTCTGGGGCCAACGTCCTGACTTTC | CAVKGWDSKETGSGANVLTF
NA | TRBJ1-4 | TRBV9 | NA | TGTGCCAGCAGCGTCCGGGAGGAGCATGAAAAACTGTTTTTT | CASSVREEHEKLFF
NA | TRBJ1-6 | TRBV4-3 | NA | TGCGCCAGCAGCCAGGGAACAGGCGCCAATTCACCCCTCCACTTT | CASSQGTGANSPLHF
NA | TRBJ2-2 | TRBV7-8 | NA | TGTGCCAGCAGCTATCGCACCGGGGAGCTGTTTTTT | CASSYRTGELFF
NA | TRBJ1-2 | TRBV4-2 | TRBD1 | TGTGCCAGCTGCAAAAGTGGGGACAGAAACTATGGCTACACCTTC | CASCKSGDRNYGYTF